The 8 T cell receptor beta chains presented below share a single source sample, sequenced in a study of CD8+ T cells in alopecia areata. Sequencing used cDNA as its template, made by extracting RNA and reverse transcribing it. Only in-frame clones appear in the TCRdb table, and some are missing; sequencing was by immunoSEQ multiplex PCR. This sample carries 270,000 or so clones, none of them present only once. Sorting used CD4, CD8alpha, NKG2D, NKG2ACE and other markers on pooled cutaneous lymph node cells. The sequenced sample consisted of CD4+ T cells sorted from a lymph node. The receptor source for this set is a C3H/HeJ mouse with alopecia areata. MHC haplotype here: H2-k.

This clone came up a few times. The listed genes are named as in mouse. CDR3 protein: CASSDRWGANTGQLYF. CDR3 DNA (partial): TGTGCCAGCAGTGATCGCTGGGGGGCAAACACCGGG. This chain links TRBV13-1 with TRBJ2-2, with 8 bases that match TRBD2. Read coverage stops 4 residues before the CDR3 terminus; the germline J gene supplies the remainder. The CDR3 contains 16 residues. Germline V gives CDR1 NSHNY, CDR2 SYGAGN. The V segment lost 1 base and the J segment 0 bases; nucleotides outside the gene matches: 2.

This clone was picked up a small number of times. Gene labels here are mouse ones. The read gets to within 4 residues of the CDR3 end, and the germline J gene fills in the rest. The chain has TRBV13-1 and TRBJ2-7; 11 bases line up with TRBD2. J was trimmed by 0 bases and V by 0 bases; bases with no gene match: 2. Looked up from germline, CDR1 is NSHNY and CDR2 is SYGAGN. This CDR3 region has 16 residues. The CDR3 is CASSDEGTGGSYEQYF. CDR3 DNA, as far as it was read: TGTGCCAGCAGTGATGAAGGGACTGGGGGCTCCTAT.

As for this clone: Mouse gene names and germline throughout. The observed sequence ends 4 residues before the CDR3 terminus, with the missing tail filled in from the germline J gene. V and J are TRBV17 and TRBJ2-7; 10 nucleotides align to TRBD2. CDR1 and CDR2 (germline): MNHDT, YYDKIL. Trimming cost V 4 bases and J 3 bases; bases outside gene matches: 3. This CDR3 contains 14 residues. This CDR3 reads CASSNWGGSYEQYF. The covered CDR3 bases are TGTGCTAGCAGTAACTGGGGGGGAAGCTAT.

About this clone: The listed genes are named as in mouse. The CDR3 extends 4 residues past the end of the read, so its final part is completed from the germline J gene. In the same sample, other DNA sequences code for this CDR3. This chain joins TRBV1 and TRBJ2-3, with 7 positions matching TRBD1. The CDR3 loop spans 16 amino acids. J was trimmed by 0 bases and V by 3 bases; bases with no gene match: 6. Germline assignment: CDR1 NSQYPW and CDR2 LRSPGD (reference sequence). This chain's CDR3 is CTCSAPTGVSAETLYF. The part of the CDR3 DNA that was read is TGCACCTGCAGTGCCCCCACAGGGGTTAGTGCAGAA.

This clone was seen a few times. Gene names refer to mouse genes. The read gets to within 4 residues of the CDR3 end, and the germline J gene fills in the rest. The V and J genes are TRBV3 and TRBJ2-5; D perhaps matches TRBD2 (7 bases). This CDR3 spans 17 amino acids. Per the germline V gene, CDR1 is SNHLY and CDR2 is FYNGKV (reference sequence). Trimming stripped 2 bases from V and 1 base from J, with 16 bases between. The CDR3 DNA, read in part, is TGTGCCAGCAGCTTATACTCCGGGGGGCGCGACCAAGAC. It specifies CASSLYSGGRDQD. The whole CDR3 sequence is CASSLYSGGRDQDTQYF.

This clone has a count of ten or more. Gene names follow the mouse nomenclature. Read coverage stops 4 residues before the CDR3 terminus; the germline J gene supplies the remainder. Other nucleotide sequences from this sample produce the same CDR3. The gene calls are TRBV13-1 and TRBJ2-5, with 7 bases lining up with TRBD1. This CDR3 has 13 residues. J gave up 2 bases and V 4 bases, and 1 base lay outside the gene matches. The germline V gene has CDR1 NSHNY and CDR2 SYGAGN. CDR3 residues: CASSRDSQDTQYF. Incomplete CDR3 DNA: TGTGCCAGCAGTCGGGACAGCCAAGAC.

A word on this clone: Mouse germline and gene names are used. Read data end 4 residues before the CDR3 end; the end is taken from the germline J gene. V gene TRBV19 combines with J gene TRBJ1-2; 11 bases are a match to TRBD1. CDR3 length: 14 amino acids. CDR1 FNHDT and CDR2 SITEND come from the germline V gene (reference sequence). Trimming cost V 5 bases and J 4 bases; bases outside gene matches: 4. The CDR3 loop reads CASRSGTGGSDYTF. CDR3 DNA, as far as it was read: TGTGCCAGCAGATCCGGGACAGGGGGCTCC. Combining the CDR3 with reference TRBV19 and TRBJ1-2 gives the whole variable domain GGIITQTPKFLIGQEGQKLTLKCQQNFNHDTMYWYRQDSGKGLRLIYYSITENDLQKGDLSEGYDASREKKSSFSLTVTSAQKNEMAVFLCASRSGTGGSDYTFGSGTRLLVI.

The sample holds a few counts of this clone. The genes and germline here are from mouse. The CDR3 goes on 4 residues after the read ends, and that part is filled in from the germline J gene. The chain is built from TRBV19 and TRBJ2-1; TRBD1 aligns across 8 bases. This CDR3 comprises 13 residues. Trimming at V came to 3 bases and at J to 5 bases, leaving 1 base not matched to a gene. CDR1 and CDR2 (germline): FNHDT, SITEND (reference sequence). CDR3 loop: CASSTGGDAEQFF. CDR3 DNA, as far as it was read: TGTGCCAGCAGTACAGGGGGCGATGCT.